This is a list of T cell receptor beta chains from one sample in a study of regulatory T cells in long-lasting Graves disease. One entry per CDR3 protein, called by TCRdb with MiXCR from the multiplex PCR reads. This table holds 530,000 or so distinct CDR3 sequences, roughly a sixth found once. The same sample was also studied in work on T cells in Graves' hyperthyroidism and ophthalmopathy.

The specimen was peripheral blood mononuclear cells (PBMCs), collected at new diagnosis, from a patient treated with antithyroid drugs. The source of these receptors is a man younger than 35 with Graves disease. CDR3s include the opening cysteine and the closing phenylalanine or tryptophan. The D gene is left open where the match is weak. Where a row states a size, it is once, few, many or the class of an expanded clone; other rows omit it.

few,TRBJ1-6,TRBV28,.,CASSLSSYPLHF,TGTGCCAGCAGTTTGTCGAGTTATCCCCTCCACTTT
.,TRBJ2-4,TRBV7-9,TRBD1,CASSSSYTGGDGNIQYF,TGTGCCAGCAGCTCCTCTTACACAGGGGGCGACGGAAACATTCAGTACTTC
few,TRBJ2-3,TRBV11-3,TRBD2,CASSLSQGAGYTDTQYF,TGTGCCAGCAGCCTAAGTCAGGGAGCGGGATACACAGATACGCAGTATTTT
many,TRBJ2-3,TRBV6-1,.,CATSLTPLTDTQYF,TGTGCCACCTCCTTAACTCCCCTCACAGATACGCAGTATTTT
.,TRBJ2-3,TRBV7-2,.,CASSLRFRQAGVTDTQYF,TGTGCCAGCAGCCTAAGATTCAGACAGGCGGGGGTCACAGATACGCAGTATTTT
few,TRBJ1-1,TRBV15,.,CATSRDSTLNTEAFF,TGTGCCACCAGCAGAGATAGCACATTGAACACTGAAGCTTTCTTT
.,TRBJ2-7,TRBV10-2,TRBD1,CASSEPPGGTYEQYF,TGCGCCAGCAGTGAGCCGCCAGGGGGAACCTACGAGCAGTACTTC
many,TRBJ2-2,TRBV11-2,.,CASSLPGMTGELFF,TGTGCCAGCAGCTTACCAGGGATGACCGGGGAGCTGTTTTTT
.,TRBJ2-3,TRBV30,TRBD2,CAWSVLGLAGSTDMQYF,TGTGCCTGGAGTGTACTGGGACTAGCGGGGAGCACAGATATGCAGTATTTT
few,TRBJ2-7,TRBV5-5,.,CASSLALLEQYF,TGTGCCAGCAGCTTGGCCCTCCTGGAGCAGTACTTC
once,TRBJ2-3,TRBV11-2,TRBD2,CASSLGLGGGRIDTQYF,TGTGCCAGCAGCTTAGGGTTAGGTGGCGGGAGGATAGATACGCAGTATTTT
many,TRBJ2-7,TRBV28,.,CASSSGTATYEQYF,TGTGCCAGCAGCTCCGGGACGGCAACCTACGAGCAGTACTTC
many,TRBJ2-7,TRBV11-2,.,CASSLGPQGYEQYF,TGTGCCAGCAGCTTAGGCCCCCAGGGCTACGAGCAGTACTTC
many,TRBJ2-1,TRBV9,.,CASSVETGPASYNEQFF,TGTGCCAGCAGCGTAGAAACAGGCCCGGCGTCCTACAATGAGCAGTTCTTC
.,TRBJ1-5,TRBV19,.,CASSQRSGNQPQHF,TGTGCCAGTAGCCAGAGGTCTGGCAATCAGCCCCAGCATTTT
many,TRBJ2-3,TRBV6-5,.,CASSYATGLGDTQYF,TGTGCCAGCAGTTACGCAACAGGGCTCGGAGATACGCAGTATTTT
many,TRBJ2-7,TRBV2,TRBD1,CASSDQGESYEQYF,TGTGCCAGCAGTGATCAGGGGGAATCCTACGAGCAGTACTTC
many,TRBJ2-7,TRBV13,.,CASSSFRDGDYDEQYF,TGTGCCAGCAGCTCATTCCGGGACGGGGATTACGACGAGCAGTACTTC
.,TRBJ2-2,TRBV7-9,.,CASSLAQGTGTGELFF,TGTGCCAGCAGCTTAGCGCAGGGTACTGGAACCGGGGAGCTGTTTTTT
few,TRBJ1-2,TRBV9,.,CASSVGSLGYGYTF,TGTGCCAGCAGCGTAGGCTCGTTGGGCTATGGCTACACCTTC
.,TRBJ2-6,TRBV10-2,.,CASSESKGGGGSSGANVLTF,TGCGCCAGCAGTGAGTCGAAAGGGGGCGGGGGGAGCTCTGGGGCCAACGTCCTGACTTTC
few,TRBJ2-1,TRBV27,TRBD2,CASSLGRAYNEQFF,TGTGCCAGCAGTTTGGGGAGGGCTTACAATGAGCAGTTCTTC
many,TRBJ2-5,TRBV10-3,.,CAISQTRRGEETQYF,TGTGCCATCAGTCAAACGAGAAGGGGTGAAGAGACCCAGTACTTC
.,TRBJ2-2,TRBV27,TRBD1,CASSRFPGQGTGELFF,TGTGCCAGCAGTCGTTTCCCGGGACAGGGGACCGGGGAGCTGTTTTTT
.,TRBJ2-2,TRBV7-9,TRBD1,CASSLRDSSTGELFF,TGTGCCAGCAGCTTGAGGGACAGCTCCACCGGGGAGCTGTTTTTT
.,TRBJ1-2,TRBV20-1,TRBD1,CSAPPGQKRIYGYTF,TGCAGTGCCCCACCGGGACAGAAACGTATCTATGGCTACACCTTC
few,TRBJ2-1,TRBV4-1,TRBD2,CASSRRETYNEQFF,TGCGCCAGCAGCCGGCGGGAGACCTACAATGAGCAGTTCTTC
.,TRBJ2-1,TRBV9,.,CASSVGGPYNEQFF,TGTGCCAGCAGCGTAGGAGGCCCATACAATGAGCAGTTCTTC
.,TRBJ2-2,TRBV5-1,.,CASSFRNTGELFF,TGCGCCAGCAGCTTCCGAAACACCGGGGAGCTGTTTTTT
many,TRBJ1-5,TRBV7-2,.,CASSLEWNQPQHF,TGTGCCAGCAGCTTAGAATGGAATCAGCCCCAGCATTTT
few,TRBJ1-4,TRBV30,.,CAWSVRKEGYEKLFF,TGTGCCTGGAGTGTACGGAAGGAGGGGTACGAAAAACTGTTTTTT
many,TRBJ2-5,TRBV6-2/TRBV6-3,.,CASTHQETQYF,TGTGCCAGCACTCATCAAGAGACCCAGTACTTC
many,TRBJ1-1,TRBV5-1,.,CASSLALTTRNTEAFF,TGCGCCAGCAGCTTGGCTCTAACTACCCGGAACACTGAAGCTTTCTTT
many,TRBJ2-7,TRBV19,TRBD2,CASSGLAGDEQYF,TGTGCCAGTAGTGGGCTAGCGGGAGACGAGCAGTACTTC
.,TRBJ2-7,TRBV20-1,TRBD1,CSARPGDRDYEQYF,TGCAGTGCTAGACCGGGGGACAGGGATTACGAGCAGTACTTC
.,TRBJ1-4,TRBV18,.,CASSNGWDANGKLFF,TGTGCCAGCTCAAATGGGTGGGACGCGAATGGAAAACTGTTTTTT
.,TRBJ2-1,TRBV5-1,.,CASSGATLGAGAYNEQFF,TGCGCCAGCAGCGGCGCTACCCTGGGGGCGGGAGCTTACAATGAGCAGTTCTTC
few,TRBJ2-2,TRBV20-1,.,CSAKGLNTGELFF,TGCAGTGCCAAAGGACTGAACACCGGGGAGCTGTTTTTT
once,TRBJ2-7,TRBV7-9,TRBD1,CASSLGVRTGEGTYEQYF,TGTGCCAGCAGCTTAGGGGTCCGGACAGGGGAAGGAACCTACGAGCAGTACTTC
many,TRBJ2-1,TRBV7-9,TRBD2,CASSFTSGNEQFF,TGTGCCAGCAGCTTTACTAGCGGCAATGAGCAGTTCTTC
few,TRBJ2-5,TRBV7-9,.,CASSWAVEREETQYF,TGTGCCAGCAGCTGGGCGGTGGAACGGGAGGAGACCCAGTACTTC
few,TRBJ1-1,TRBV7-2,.,CASSLDWTAANTEAFF,TGTGCCAGCAGCTTAGATTGGACAGCAGCTAACACTGAAGCTTTCTTT